The 15 T cell receptor beta chains listed next were all sequenced from one sample in a study of blood T cell repertoires in COVID-19. The protocol was immunoSEQ multiplex PCR, while the TCRdb copy is restricted to in-frame clones and leaves out a portion. The profile shows a few hundred thousand clones, approximately 88% of them singletons. Sequences were obtained from peripheral blood. The receptors here all came from a woman aged 70-85 years with COVID-19, enrolled during active disease.

This clone was seen only once. The rearrangement uses TRBV5-1 and TRBJ2-3, with 12 positions matching TRBD2. The CDR3 covers 16 residues. From germline, CDR1 is SGHRS and CDR2 YFSETQ. Trimming at V came to 3 bases and at J to 1 base, leaving 3 bases not matched to a gene. The CDR3 region is CASSSRLAGGTDTQYF. The CDR3 DNA reads as TGCGCCAGCAGCTCCCGACTAGCGGGAGGCACAGATACGCAGTATTTT.

This sequence joins TRBV19 and TRBJ1-1; D is unclear. V shed 5 bases and J shed 0 bases, with 7 bases lying between them. Germline V CDR1 and CDR2: LNHDA, SQIVND (reference sequence). This CDR3 comprises 13 residues. The CDR3 coding sequence is TGTGCCAGTAGTTCAATCATGAACACTGAAGCTTTCTTT. Protein product: CASSSIMNTEAFF.

The sample holds one count of this clone. The gene calls are TRBV11-3 and TRBJ2-7; D might be TRBD1 (5 bases). This CDR3 is built from 13 residues. Germline CDR1 is SGHNT and CDR2 is YENEEA. Trimming left V 6 bases short and J 3 bases short, with 12 bases between. The CDR3 reads CASSLGDFYEQYF. The CDR3 coding sequence is TGTGCCAGCAGTCTAGGGGATTTCTACGAGCAGTACTTC.

V is TRBV6-5 and J is TRBJ1-1, with D possibly TRBD1 on 5 matching bases. Germline CDR1 MNHEY, CDR2 SVGAGI. The germline V and J ends were trimmed by 5 bases and 5 bases, with 15 bases remaining between them. This CDR3 has 14 amino acids. The CDR3 here is CASSQFTGSTEAFF. Written as DNA, the CDR3 is TGTGCCAGCAGTCAGTTCACAGGATCGACTGAAGCTTTCTTT.

This clone was counted ten times or more. The chain has TRBV25-1 and TRBJ2-2; D uncertain. Germline values: CDR1 MGHDK, CDR2 SYGVNS. V shed 6 bases and J shed 7 bases, with 9 bases lying between them. CDR3 length equals 12 residues. CDR3 residues: CASSRNHGELFF. Here the CDR3 DNA reads TGTGCCAGCAGCAGAAATCACGGGGAGCTGTTTTTT.

This clone was seen only once. This chain links TRBV19 with TRBJ2-1; D may be TRBD2 (6 bases). CDR3 length: 13 amino acids. Germline V lookup: CDR1 LNHDA, CDR2 SQIVND (reference sequence). V was pared by 8 bases and J by 4 bases, with 12 bases between. The chain's CDR3 is CASSGLTYNEQFF. The CDR3 nucleotides are TGTGCCAGTTCGGGACTCACTTACAATGAGCAGTTCTTC.

CDR3 in DNA: TGTGCCAGCTCACCACCGGACAGGGTGGGCCATGGCTACACCTTC. It is translated as CASSPPDRVGHGYTF. This chain uses TRBV18 with TRBJ1-2, with 8 positions matching TRBD1. The germline CDR1 and CDR2 sequences are KGHSH and LQKENI. J was trimmed by 6 bases and V by 0 bases; bases with no gene match: 6. The CDR3 consists of 15 residues.

This clone was seen a few times. CDR3 protein: CASSTGLGANEKLFF. The CDR3 DNA is TGTGCCAGTAGTACAGGTCTCGGGGCTAATGAAAAACTGTTTTTT. This chain joins TRBV19 and TRBJ1-4; D not certain. The CDR3 contains 15 residues. V lost 4 bases and J lost 3, with 12 bases in between. Germline loops: CDR1 LNHDA, CDR2 SQIVND (reference sequence).

The chain carries TRBV19 and TRBJ1-2; a possible D gene is TRBD1 (5 bases). The V end lost 7 bases, the J end lost 6 bases, and 15 bases lay between the germline ends. The length of the CDR3 is 13 residues. Germline CDR1 reads LNHDA; CDR2 reads SQIVND (reference sequence). The chain's CDR3 is CASTESGLHGYTF. CDR3 bases: TGTGCCAGTACAGAATCAGGGCTCCATGGCTACACCTTC.

J is TRBJ1-4 and V is TRBV6-5, with 9 bases aligning to TRBD1. CDR1 MNHEY and CDR2 SVGAGI come from the germline V gene. CDR3 length: 16 amino acids. With 3 bases clipped from V and 5 bases from J, the junction kept 7 bases outside the gene matches. The CDR3 loop reads CASSYMWDRDNEKLFF. CDR3 nucleotides: TGTGCCAGCAGTTATATGTGGGACAGGGACAATGAAAAACTGTTTTTT.

This chain uses TRBV30 with TRBJ1-5; D is perhaps TRBD1 (6 bases). Germline V lookup: CDR1 GTSNPN, CDR2 SVGIG (reference sequence). The ends were cut back, 2 bases at V and 1 base at J, with 12 bases in the middle. CDR3 size: 15 residues. CDR3 bases: TGTGCCTGGAGTCCACTGGGACAAAGCAATCAGCCCCAGCATTTT. Translation: CAWSPLGQSNQPQHF.

V and J are TRBV18 and TRBJ2-3; 8 bases line up with TRBD2. V shed 5 bases and J 5 bases; nucleotides not matched to a gene: 9. This CDR3 has 15 amino acids. Per the germline V gene, CDR1 is KGHSH and CDR2 is LQKENI. The chain's CDR3 is CASSSGLADLDTQYF. CDR3 nucleotides: TGTGCCAGCTCATCCGGACTAGCCGATTTAGATACGCAGTATTTT.

V is TRBV7-3 and J is TRBJ2-5; D may be TRBD2 (5 bases). This CDR3 comprises 13 residues. Deletions cut 3 bases from V and 5 bases from J, with 10 bases between. Germline CDR1 reads SGHTA; CDR2 reads FQGTGA. The CDR3 reads CASSLGVGETQYF. DNA for the CDR3: TGTGCCAGCAGCTTGGGAGTCGGCGAGACCCAGTACTTC.

The J gene is TRBJ1-4, the V gene TRBV7-8, with no clear D. Looked up from germline, CDR1 is SGHVS and CDR2 is FQNEAQ. The CDR3 is 16 amino acids. Trimming cost V 1 base and J 7 bases, with 16 bases left between them. The CDR3 protein is CASSLENRVVGEKLFF. CDR3 bases: TGTGCCAGCAGCTTAGAAAATCGGGTGGTCGGTGAAAAACTGTTTTTT. The variable domain in full, with the rest retrieved from reference TRBV7-8 and TRBJ1-4, is GAGVSQSPRYKVAKRGQDVALRCDPISGHVSLFWYQQALGQGPEFLTYFQNEAQLDKSGLPSDRFFAERPEGSVSTLKIQRTQQEDSAVYLCASSLENRVVGEKLFFGSGTQLSVL.

The chain carries TRBV6-1 and TRBJ2-7; TRBD2 matches at 9 bases. Trimming took 7 bases from V and 6 from J; bases not matched to a gene: 4. The CDR3 is 12 residues long. Germline values: CDR1 MNHNS, CDR2 SASEGT. The CDR3: CASTGTSLEQYF. Here the CDR3 DNA reads TGTGCCAGCACAGGGACTAGCCTCGAGCAGTACTTC.